Shown below are 10 T cell receptor beta chains from a single sample sequenced in a study of blood T cell repertoires in COVID-19. This table comes from immunoSEQ multiplex PCR, and its TCRdb copy is limited to in-frame clones, with some not included. Of just over 300,000 clones in the sample, about nine tenths were seen once. Sample: peripheral blood. Receptors were obtained from a woman younger than 45 with COVID-19, enrolled during active disease.

For the CDR3, the DNA is TGTGCCAGCAGCGTCACCGGGACTAGCGGGGGGACGGGAGAGCAGTACTTC. It yields the protein CASSVTGTSGGTGEQYF. This chain joins TRBV9 and TRBJ2-7, with 15 bases matching TRBD2. CDR1 SGDLS and CDR2 YYNGEE come from the germline V gene. Trimming removed 2 bases from V and 7 bases from J; junction bases left unmatched: 10. The CDR3 runs to 17 residues.

This rearrangement joins TRBV30 to TRBJ1-3; maybe TRBD1 (6 bases). V was clipped by 1 base and J by 4 bases, with 11 bases between them. Germline V gives CDR1 GTSNPN, CDR2 SVGIG (reference sequence). CDR3 length: 14 amino acids. CDR3 sequence (DNA): TGTGCCTGGAGTGCAGGGGTAAAAGGAAACACCATATATTTT. Residues: CAWSAGVKGNTIYF.

The rearrangement joins TRBV3-1 (or the pseudogene TRBV3-2) to TRBJ2-3, with 11 bases fitting TRBD2. The CDR3 runs 18 residues. Looked up from germline, CDR1 is LGHDT and CDR2 is YNNKEL (reference sequence). V shed 1 base, J shed 2 bases, and the junction held 8 bases outside the gene matches. In nucleotides, the CDR3 is TGTGCCAGCAGCCAAGGGGCCTTAGCGGGGGGGTCCACAGATACGCAGTATTTT. This translates into CASSQGALAGGSTDTQYF.

This clone was detected only once. The chain is built from TRBV2 and TRBJ2-4; D is uncertain. Trimming removed 7 bases from V and 0 bases from J, with 13 bases in between. CDR3 length: 15 residues. Germline values: CDR1 SNHLY, CDR2 FYNNEI. This chain's CDR3 is CASMNPGLAKNIQYF. The CDR3 DNA reads as TGTGCCAGCATGAATCCGGGTCTAGCCAAAAACATTCAGTACTTC.

This clone was seen only once. This chain joins TRBV7-9 and TRBJ1-2; 8 bases are a match to TRBD1. Trimming removed 3 bases from V and 7 bases from J; junction bases left unmatched: 4. The length of the CDR3 is 13 residues. Germline V gene data show CDR1 as SEHNR and CDR2 as FQNEAQ (reference sequence). This CDR3 is CASSFGDRGGYTF. The DNA of the CDR3 is TGTGCCAGCAGCTTTGGAGACAGGGGTGGCTACACCTTC.

The CDR3 nucleotides read TGTGCCAGCAATTACCCATTAAGCCTCTATATGAACACTGAAGCTTTCTTT. Protein product: CASNYPLSLYMNTEAFF. The chain employs TRBV28 and TRBJ1-1, with unresolved D. The germline V gene has CDR1 MDHEN and CDR2 SYDVKM. This CDR3 spans 17 amino acids. The V end was cut by 7 bases, the J end by 0 bases, with 21 bases between.

This clone occurred once. The chain recombines TRBV10-3 with TRBJ1-2; TRBD1 matches at 8 bases. Germline lookup yields CDR1 ENHRY and CDR2 SYGVKD. The CDR3 consists of 14 residues. Trimming at V came to 3 bases and at J to 4 bases, leaving 4 bases not matched to a gene. The CDR3 bases are TGTGCCATCAGTGACGGACAGGGATTCTATGGCTACACCTTC. Translating gives CAISDGQGFYGYTF.

The V gene is TRBV2, the J gene TRBJ2-7, with D maybe TRBD2 (7 bases). Germline loops: CDR1 SNHLY, CDR2 FYNNEI. The CDR3 has 13 residues. Trimming pared 6 bases from V and 6 bases from J, leaving 15 bases between. The CDR3 DNA is TGTGCCAGCAGCCAAGAAGGGGGGGTCGAGCAGTACTTC. Protein product: CASSQEGGVEQYF.

The rearrangement uses TRBV30 and TRBJ1-5, with 9 nucleotides matching TRBD1. After removal of 5 bases from V and 4 bases from J, the junction contained 3 bases not matched to a gene. Germline V lookup: CDR1 GTSNPN, CDR2 SVGIG (reference sequence). The CDR3 has 13 residues. The CDR3 sequence: CAWGQGTNQPQHF. The CDR3 DNA reads as TGTGCCTGGGGACAGGGGACAAATCAGCCCCAGCATTTT.

This rearrangement joins TRBV4-3 to TRBJ1-3; no clear D gene. Trimming removed 0 bases at V and 0 bases at J, with 15 bases between. The CDR3 loop spans 18 amino acids. Germline V gives CDR1 LGHNA, CDR2 YSLEER. This CDR3 is CASSQDIAASSSGNTIYF. As DNA, the CDR3 is TGCGCCAGCAGCCAAGACATCGCCGCATCGAGCTCTGGAAACACCATATATTTT.